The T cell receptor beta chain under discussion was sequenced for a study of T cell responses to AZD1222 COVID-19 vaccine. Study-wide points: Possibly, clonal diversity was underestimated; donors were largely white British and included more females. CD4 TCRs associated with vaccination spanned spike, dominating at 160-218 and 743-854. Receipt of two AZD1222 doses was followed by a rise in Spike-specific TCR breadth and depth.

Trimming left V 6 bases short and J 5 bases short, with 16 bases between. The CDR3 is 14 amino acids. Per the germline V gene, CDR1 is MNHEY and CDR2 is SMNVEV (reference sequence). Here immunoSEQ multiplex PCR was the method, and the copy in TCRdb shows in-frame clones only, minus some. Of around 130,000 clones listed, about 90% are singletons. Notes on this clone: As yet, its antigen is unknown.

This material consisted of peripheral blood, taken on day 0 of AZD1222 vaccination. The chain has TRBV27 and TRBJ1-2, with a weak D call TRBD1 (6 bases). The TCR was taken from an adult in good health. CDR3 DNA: TGTGCCAGCAGCACGACGGGGGCCGGGTATGGCTACACCTTC. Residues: CASSTTGAGYGYTF.